These 10 T cell receptor beta chains were sequenced from one sample in a study of cytomegalovirus exposure and HLA in healthy donors. The PCR had 60 Vbeta and 13 Jbeta primers. The data were produced by immunoSEQ multiplex PCR, yet TCRdb's version contains in-frame clones alone and is incomplete. The table has approximately 200,000 clones, approximately 80% seen once. The sample consisted of PBMCs. The receptors shown here come from a girl aged 2 to 9 in good health and CMV-seronegative.

This chain uses TRBV6-5 with TRBJ2-7, with D unclear. Trimming removed 6 bases from V and 6 bases from J, with 21 bases in between. The germline gives CDR1 MNHEY, CDR2 SVGAGI. CDR3 length: 15 residues. The CDR3 protein is CASRRPYSLPGEQYF. DNA of the CDR3: TGTGCCAGCAGGCGGCCATATAGTCTTCCCGGCGAGCAGTACTTC.

V gene TRBV5-4 combines with J gene TRBJ1-1; D perhaps matches TRBD1 (5 bases). Between the trimmed V and J ends, which lost 4 bases and 1 base, there was a span of 11 bases. The length of the CDR3 is 14 residues. CDR1 and CDR2 (germline): SGHNT, YYREEE (reference sequence). Here the CDR3 reads CASSPTGENTEAFF. The CDR3 DNA reads as TGTGCCAGCAGCCCGACGGGGGAGAACACTGAAGCTTTCTTT.

This clone was seen a handful of times. The J gene is TRBJ2-7, the V gene TRBV5-1; TRBD1 matches at 8 bases. Per germline, CDR1 SGHRS and CDR2 YFSETQ. V lost 3 bases, J lost 0 bases, and 8 bases stayed unmatched. The CDR3 consists of 16 residues. The CDR3 sequence is CASSSGPGQVSYEQYF. CDR3 sequence (DNA): TGCGCCAGCAGCTCGGGTCCGGGACAGGTCTCCTACGAGCAGTACTTC.

The chain has TRBV15 and TRBJ1-3; no clear D gene. This CDR3 region has 14 residues. Trimming removed 1 base from V and 0 bases from J, with 4 bases in between. Germline V gene data show CDR1 as LNHNV and CDR2 as YYDKDF (reference sequence). The CDR3 DNA follows: TGTGCCACCAGCAGAGCTCCCTCTGGAAACACCATATATTTT. Its translation: CATSRAPSGNTIYF. The entire variable domain, with the rest obtained from reference TRBV15 and TRBJ1-3, is as follows: DAMVIQNPRYQVTQFGKPVTLSCSQTLNHNVMYWYQQKSSQAPKLLFHYYDKDFNNEADTPDNFQSRRPNTSFCFLDIRSPGLGDTAMYLCATSRAPSGNTIYFGEGSWLTVV.

The rearrangement uses TRBV29-1 and TRBJ2-1, with 13 bases aligning to TRBD2. With 4 bases clipped from V and 7 bases from J, the junction kept 4 bases outside the gene matches. Germline lookup yields CDR1 SQVTM and CDR2 ANQGSEA. The CDR3 loop spans 14 amino acids. CDR3 in amino acids: CSVVGLAGANEQFF. In DNA, the CDR3 is TGCAGCGTTGTCGGACTAGCGGGAGCGAATGAGCAGTTCTTC.

This chain links TRBV21-1 with TRBJ2-5; TRBD1 is taken as the D call from the table, unchecked against the DNA. TRBV21-1 is described as a pseudogene. The CDR3 is 16 residues long. The CDR3 spells CASSPDPGQPQETQYF. CDR3 DNA sequence: TGTGCCAGCAGCCCAGATCCGGGACAGCCTCAAGAGACCCAGTACTTC.

This clone turned up a few times. The rearrangement uses TRBV5-1 and TRBJ2-1; TRBD2 agrees at 11 bases. The CDR3 has 16 amino acids. Unmatched junction bases numbered 7, after V lost 4 bases and J lost 4 bases. Germline CDR1 is SGHRS and CDR2 is YFSETQ. The CDR3: CASSPQTSGVYNEQFF. CDR3 DNA: TGCGCCAGCAGCCCGCAGACTAGCGGGGTTTACAATGAGCAGTTCTTC.

This clone occurred a few times. The rearrangement joins TRBV6-5 to TRBJ2-2, with 8 bases identical to TRBD1. After removal of 5 bases from V and 5 bases from J, the junction contained 7 bases not matched to a gene. The CDR3 loop spans 15 amino acids. In germline, CDR1 is MNHEY, CDR2 SVGAGI. DNA of the CDR3: TGTGCCAGCAGTAGGGACAGGCGAGCGACCGGGGAGCTGTTTTTT. Residues: CASSRDRRATGELFF.

The chain carries TRBV7-6 and TRBJ2-7; 7 nucleotides match TRBD1. Germline V gene data show CDR1 as SGHVS and CDR2 as FNYEAQ. CDR3 length equals 14 residues. Germline trimming cut 5 bases from V and 6 bases from J; bases unmatched to any gene: 10. This CDR3 reads CASSPRQGRSEQYF. The DNA of the CDR3 is TGTGCCAGCAGCCCCCGACAGGGACGGAGCGAGCAGTACTTC. Drawing the rest from reference TRBV7-6 and TRBJ2-7, the complete variable domain is GAGVSQSPRYKVTKRGQDVALRCDPISGHVSLYWYRQALGQGPEFLTYFNYEAQQDKSGLPNDRFSAERPEGSISTLTIQRTEQRDSAMYRCASSPRQGRSEQYFGPGTRLTVT.

In this sample, this clone turned up a few times. CDR3 bases: TGTGCCAGCAGGGCAGGACAGACCAACACTGAAGCTTTCTTT. Protein product: CASRAGQTNTEAFF. This chain uses TRBV6-5 with TRBJ1-1; tentative D call: TRBD1 (6 bases). Germline V gene sequence: CDR1 MNHEY, CDR2 SVGAGI. This CDR3 has 14 residues. With 6 bases removed from V and 2 bases from J, the gap between germline ends came to 13 bases.